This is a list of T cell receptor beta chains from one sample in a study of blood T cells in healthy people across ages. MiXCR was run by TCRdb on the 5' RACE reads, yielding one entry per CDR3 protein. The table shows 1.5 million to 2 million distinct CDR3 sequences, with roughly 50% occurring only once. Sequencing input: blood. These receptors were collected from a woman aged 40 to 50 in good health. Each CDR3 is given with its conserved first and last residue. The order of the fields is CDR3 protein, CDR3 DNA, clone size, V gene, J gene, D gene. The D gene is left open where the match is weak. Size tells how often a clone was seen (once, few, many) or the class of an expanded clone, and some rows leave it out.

CASSSAGTSFQETQYF	TGTGCCAGCAGCTCCGCCGGGACTAGCTTCCAAGAGACCCAGTACTTC	.	TRBV13	TRBJ2-5	TRBD2
CASSLRAWDRDEQYF	TGTGCCAGCAGCTTAAGAGCATGGGACAGGGACGAGCAGTACTTC	.	TRBV11-2	TRBJ2-7	TRBD1
CATSSSGRGDTEAFF	TGTGCCACCAGCAGCTCCGGGAGGGGTGACACTGAAGCTTTCTTT	.	TRBV15	TRBJ1-1	.
CASSQNWRGMGNEQFF	TGCGCCAGCAGCCAGAACTGGCGGGGAATGGGGAATGAGCAGTTCTTC	few	TRBV4-3	TRBJ2-1	.
CASSQLAGGFYEQYF	TGCGCCAGCAGCCAACTAGCGGGGGGTTTCTACGAGCAGTACTTC	.	TRBV10-2	TRBJ2-7	TRBD2
CASRPQGNYGYTF	TGTGCCAGCAGGCCGCAGGGGAACTATGGCTACACCTTC	.	TRBV12-3/TRBV12-4	TRBJ1-2	.
CASSLSENQPQHF	TGTGCTAGCAGCTTATCGGAGAATCAGCCCCAGCATTTT	few	TRBV7-7	TRBJ1-5	.
CASSQSGGAAPRTDTQYF	TGTGCCAGCAGCCAGAGCGGGGGGGCCGCTCCCCGCACAGATACGCAGTATTTT	few	TRBV7-2	TRBJ2-3	TRBD2
CASRTMEGLNSNQPQHF	TGTGCCAGCAGAACAATGGAGGGGCTGAATAGCAATCAGCCCCAGCATTTT	.	TRBV6-2/TRBV6-3	TRBJ1-5	.
CASSFVRRGGEQFF	TGTGCCAGCAGTTTTGTGCGTCGTGGGGGTGAGCAGTTCTTC	.	TRBV28	TRBJ2-1	.
CASSQGQNRDGYTF	TGTGCCAGCAGCCAGGGACAGAATCGGGACGGCTACACCTTC	.	TRBV4-2	TRBJ1-2	TRBD1
CASSSDYKNIQYF	TGTGCCAGCAGTTCGGATTACAAAAACATTCAGTACTTC	many	TRBV6-6	TRBJ2-4	.
CASSATSGTSTDTQYF	TGTGCCAGCAGCGCGACTAGCGGGACTAGCACAGATACGCAGTATTTT	few	TRBV7-3	TRBJ2-3	TRBD2
CASSALMGSTDTQYF	TGTGCCAGCAGTGCACTCATGGGGAGCACAGATACGCAGTATTTT	few	TRBV6-4	TRBJ2-3	.
CASSLGGGTGGAYTDTQYF	TGTGCCAGCAGCTTAGGGGGTGGGACAGGGGGTGCCTACACAGATACGCAGTATTTT	.	TRBV7-8	TRBJ2-3	TRBD1
CASSIQGDQYEQYF	TGCGCCAGCAGCATACAGGGGGATCAATACGAGCAGTACTTC	.	TRBV5-1	TRBJ2-7	TRBD1
CASSLHSAPRNEQFF	TGTGCCAGCAGTTTACATTCAGCCCCGCGCAATGAGCAGTTCTTC	few	TRBV28	TRBJ2-1	.